This entry lists 18 T cell receptor beta chains sequenced from one sample in a study of blood T cells in healthy people across ages. It was with a sample-barcoded 5' primer and a J-beta primer mix that a second PCR of roughly 7 to 11 cycles was run. Using its own MiXCR run on the 5' RACE reads, TCRdb lists one record per CDR3 protein. The repertoire holds 1.5 million to 2 million distinct CDR3 sequences, 28% seen once, with over 7% in the top ten. The specimen sequenced was blood. The receptor source for this set is a woman in her twenties or thirties in good health.

The CDR3 is CASSRTGGEYF. CDR3 in DNA: TGTGCCAGCAGTCGGACAGGGGGCGAGTACTTC. This chain uses TRBV28 with TRBJ2-4; 11 bases are a match to TRBD1. Unmatched junction bases numbered 2, after V lost 5 bases and J lost 14 bases. CDR1 is MDHEN, CDR2 SYDVKM, per germline. The CDR3 runs 11 residues.

The rearrangement joins TRBV9 to TRBJ2-1, with TRBD1 as a possible D gene (6 bases). The J call may be in error: the DNA end matches TRBJ2-7 better. CDR3 size: 16 residues. The germline gives CDR1 SGDLS, CDR2 YYNGEE. This CDR3 is CASSVGGRGSYNEQYF. The DNA of the CDR3 is TGTGCCAGCAGCGTAGGCGGCAGGGGTTCCTACAATGAGCAGTACTTC.

This clonotype was found a few times. The chain joins TRBV6-2 or TRBV6-3 to TRBJ2-7; perhaps D is TRBD1 or TRBD2 (5 bases each). The CDR3 covers 14 residues. Germline V gene sequence: CDR1 MNHEY, CDR2 SVGEGT. Trimming pared 1 base from V and 4 bases from J, leaving 11 bases between. CDR3: CASSYFQGPYEQYF. The CDR3 DNA follows: TGTGCCAGCAGTTACTTCCAGGGACCGTACGAGCAGTACTTC.

The V gene is TRBV7-2, the J gene TRBJ2-1; D gene unclear. CDR1 SGHTA and CDR2 FQGNSA come from the germline V gene. V lost 3 bases and J lost 8, with 11 bases in between. The CDR3 has 13 amino acids. This chain's CDR3 is CASSFGPNHEQFF. CDR3 bases: TGTGCCAGCAGCTTTGGTCCAAACCATGAGCAGTTCTTC.

This clonotype was seen only a few times. One base away lies a much larger clone, so this may be a sequencing read error. This chain joins TRBV12-3 or TRBV12-4 and TRBJ1-1; D is unresolved. V gave up 3 bases and J gave up 6 bases, with 2 bases separating them. The CDR3 has 10 amino acids. The CDR3 region has the DNA TGTGCCAGCAGTTTCTCTGAAGCTTTCTTT. Protein sequence: CASSFSEAFF.

Worth noting for this clonotype: The germline gene is not matched at one end of the junction; a read error may be the cause. The chain couples TRBV2 to TRBJ2-4; unclear D gene. From germline, CDR1 is SNHLY and CDR2 FYNNEI. The CDR3 loop spans 11 amino acids. The CDR3 loop is CGSGTYNEQYF. The CDR3 coding sequence is TGCGGGTCGGGTACATACAATGAGCAGTACTTC. The full variable domain, completed using reference TRBV2 and TRBJ2-4, is EPEVTQTPSHQVTQMGQEVILRCVPISNHLYFYWYRQILGQKVEFLVSFYNNEISEKSEIFDDQFSVERPDGSNFTLKIRSTKLEDSAMYFCGSGTYNEQYFGAGTRLSVL.

This clonotype was counted a few times. The rearrangement links TRBV29-1 to TRBJ2-5, with unresolved D. The CDR3 is made up of 13 amino acids. V was shortened by 0 bases and J by 5 bases, with 10 bases between the two germline ends. Germline lookup yields CDR1 SQVTM and CDR2 ANQGSEA. The CDR3 bases are TGCAGCGTTGAAGATACAGTAGACGAGACCCAGTACTTC. Translation gives CSVEDTVDETQYF.

This clonotype has a handful of counts. J is TRBJ2-3 and V is TRBV5-1; tentatively, D is TRBD2 (6 bases). V lost 2 bases to trimming and J lost 5 bases, with 18 bases between them. The length of the CDR3 is 16 residues. Germline V CDR1 and CDR2: SGHRS, YFSETQ. CDR3 sequence (DNA): TGCGCCAGCAGCTTACGGGGGAGGCCCTCGCAAGATACGCAGTATTTT. This encodes CASSLRGRPSQDTQYF.

This clonotype was picked up many times. This chain joins TRBV3-1 and TRBJ2-7; D may be TRBD1 (5 bases). The germline V and J ends were trimmed by 3 bases and 4 bases, with 10 bases remaining between them. Germline CDR1 LGHDT, CDR2 YNNKEL (reference sequence). The CDR3 consists of 13 residues. CDR3 DNA sequence: TGTGCCAGCAGCCATACAGCAGGGTACGAGCAGTACTTC. Translation gives CASSHTAGYEQYF.

The gene calls are TRBV7-3 and TRBJ2-7, with 7 bases matching TRBD1. V dropped 5 bases and J dropped 6; count of bases not matched to a gene: 13. In germline, CDR1 is SGHTA, CDR2 FQGTGA. This CDR3 contains 15 residues. CDR3 residues: CASSPETTGFAEQYF. The CDR3 DNA is TGTGCCAGCAGCCCCGAGACGACAGGGTTTGCCGAGCAGTACTTC.

The rearrangement links TRBV20-1 to TRBJ2-1, with no clear D. V shed 3 bases and J shed 0 bases, with 9 bases lying between them. This CDR3 spans 14 amino acids. Germline values: CDR1 DFQATT, CDR2 SNEGSKA (reference sequence). The CDR3 nucleotides are TGCAGTGCTAGGTCCGCGAGCTCCTACAATGAGCAGTTCTTC. This gives the protein CSARSASSYNEQFF.

This clonotype has only a few counts. The rearrangement links TRBV5-6 to TRBJ2-1, with 7 bases matching TRBD1. Trimming took 0 bases from V and 7 from J; bases not matched to a gene: 13. This CDR3 has 17 residues. Per the germline V gene, CDR1 is SGHDT and CDR2 is YYEEEE. In DNA, the CDR3 is TGTGCCAGCAGCTTGGACCTAGGGACAGCCAGAAAGAATGAGCAGTTCTTC. Its protein is CASSLDLGTARKNEQFF.

About this clonotype: Germline and junction disagree at one end, which may indicate a read error. The chain couples TRBV7-2 to TRBJ2-7; the match to TRBD2 covers 15 bases. The CDR3 has 17 residues. Germline V gene sequence: CDR1 SGHTA, CDR2 FQGNSA. The CDR3 nucleotides are TGTGCCGGCAGCCCACCGGGACTAGCGGGAGGTCGTCACGAGCAGTACTTC. This gives the protein CAGSPPGLAGGRHEQYF.

This clonotype came up once. The V and J genes are TRBV12-3 or TRBV12-4 and TRBJ2-5; 13 nucleotides align to TRBD2. CDR3 length: 16 amino acids. Trimming cost V 6 bases and J 11 bases; bases outside gene matches: 15. The CDR3, as DNA: TGTGCCAGCAGCCCCCCGGGACTAGCGGGGTGGGATGAGCAGTACTTC. Its protein is CASSPPGLAGWDEQYF.

V and J are TRBV11-2 and TRBJ2-5; TRBD1 aligns across 10 bases. With V trimmed by 5 bases and J by 4 bases, 7 bases remained unmatched. CDR3 length: 15 residues. Per the germline V gene, CDR1 is SGHAT and CDR2 is FQNNGV. CDR3 protein: CASSPDRGVRETQYF. The CDR3 coding sequence is TGTGCCAGCAGCCCGGACAGGGGGGTGAGAGAGACCCAGTACTTC.

The chain uses TRBV7-9 and TRBJ2-4; possible D gene TRBD2, 5 bases. The CDR3 has 14 residues. V was shortened by 1 base and J by 7 bases, with 11 bases between the two germline ends. Germline-derived CDR1 and CDR2 are SEHNR and FQNEAQ (reference sequence). The CDR3 reads CASSLDGVGNIQYF. The CDR3 bases are TGTGCCAGCAGCTTAGACGGGGTGGGGAACATTCAGTACTTC.

The genes are TRBV24-1 and TRBJ2-3; D unresolved. The V gene lost 8 bases and the J gene lost 6 bases, with 14 bases spanning the gap. This CDR3 has 13 amino acids. Germline-derived CDR1 and CDR2 are KGHDR and SFDVKD. The CDR3 nucleotides are TGTGCCACCACCCCTGGTGAAGCGGATACGCAGTATTTT. This translates into CATTPGEADTQYF.

The chain employs TRBV9 and TRBJ2-3, with 16 nucleotides matching TRBD2. The CDR3 extends over 17 amino acids. Germline CDR1 SGDLS, CDR2 YYNGEE. Losses at the gene ends were 3 bases for V and 5 bases for J; bases not matched to a gene: 6. CDR3 sequence (DNA): TGTGCCAGCAGCGCCGGGACTAGCGGGGGGGCGGGAGATACGCAGTATTTT. It codes for CASSAGTSGGAGDTQYF. Using reference TRBV9 and TRBJ2-3 for the parts outside the CDR3, the full variable domain is DSGVTQTPKHLITATGQRVTLRCSPRSGDLSVYWYQQSLDQGLQFLIQYYNGEERAKGNILERFSAQQFPDLHSELNLSSLELGDSALYFCASSAGTSGGAGDTQYFGPGTRLTVL.